The rows below give T cell receptor beta chains drawn from one sample of a study of T cell repertoires in cytomegalovirus infection. What these receptors recognize is not known. TCRdb re-called the reads through MiXCR, storing one row per CDR3 protein. In the table there are fewer than 1,000,000 distinct CDR3 sequences, under 40% of which are singletons. This material consisted of cultured CD8+ T cells from PBMCs, taken from culture after CMV antigen stimulation. The receptors derive from a human donor in good health (CMV status not recorded). Some clones in this sample may be carry-over from other donors' samples. Each CDR3 is given with its conserved first and last residue. A D gene is named only where the DNA matches it firmly. Only some rows state a clone size, as once, few, many or a class for expanded clones.

V gene,J gene,clone size,D gene,CDR3 protein,CDR3 DNA
TRBV7-2,TRBJ2-1,many,TRBD2,CASHEAGGHEQFF,TGTGCCAGCCATGAAGCGGGGGGACATGAGCAGTTCTTC
TRBV24-1,TRBJ1-2,-,TRBD1,CATSDPFQGASGYGYTF,TGTGCCACCAGTGACCCTTTCCAGGGGGCGTCAGGCTATGGCTACACCTTC
TRBV6-2/TRBV6-3,TRBJ1-2,-,-,CASSLKLLKTGYTF,TGTGCCAGCAGCCTCAAATTATTGAAGACGGGCTACACCTTC
TRBV7-6,TRBJ2-5,few,-,CASSRTNTGETQYF,TGTGCCAGCAGCCGGACAAACACGGGGGAGACCCAGTACTTC
TRBV7-8,TRBJ1-5,-,-,CASSPARVGWPQHF,TGTGCCAGCAGCCCGGCCAGGGTTGGATGGCCCCAGCATTTT
TRBV4-1,TRBJ2-1,-,-,CASSQVGQNHEQFF,TGCGCCAGCAGCCAAGTCGGTCAGAACCACGAGCAGTTCTTC
TRBV20-1,TRBJ1-2,-,-,CSARGTSNYGYTF,TGCAGTGCTAGAGGGACCTCTAACTATGGCTACACCTTC
TRBV7-8,TRBJ2-7,few,-,CASSLGRGQGVAYEQYF,TGTGCCAGCAGCTTAGGACGGGGTCAGGGTGTAGCCTACGAGCAGTACTTC
TRBV6-1,TRBJ2-4,few,TRBD1,CASYTTGALAKNIQYF,TGTGCCAGCTATACGACAGGGGCCCTAGCCAAAAACATTCAGTACTTC
TRBV6-6,TRBJ2-7,once,TRBD1,CASSYQPLWDRETVQYF,TGTGCCAGCAGTTACCAACCACTTTGGGACAGGGAAACGGTGCAGTACTTC
TRBV11-2,TRBJ1-2,-,-,CASSTTPVAAGYTF,TGTGCCAGCAGCACTACGCCCGTGGCAGCCGGCTACACCTTC
TRBV7-2,TRBJ2-1,many,-,CATPQQGGSYNEQFF,TGTGCCACCCCCCAACAGGGAGGCTCCTACAATGAGCAGTTCTTC
TRBV27,TRBJ2-3,-,TRBD2,CASSPRTSGAPTDTQYF,TGTGCCAGCAGTCCCCGGACTAGCGGGGCCCCCACAGATACGCAGTATTTT
TRBV7-9,TRBJ2-5,-,-,CASSLGIELLQETQYF,TGTGCCAGCAGCCTCGGGATAGAACTACTACAAGAGACCCAGTACTTC
TRBV7-9,TRBJ2-1,-,-,CASSPGSGQGANEQFF,TGTGCCAGCAGCCCAGGCTCTGGGCAGGGCGCCAATGAGCAGTTCTTC
TRBV7-8,TRBJ1-5,-,TRBD1,CASSLPRTGGNQPQHF,TGTGCCAGCAGCTTACCCAGGACAGGTGGGAATCAGCCCCAGCATTTT
TRBV7-6,TRBJ2-5,-,-,CASSFPDIQETQYF,TGTGCCAGCAGCTTCCCGGACATTCAAGAGACCCAGTACTTC
TRBV5-4,TRBJ2-1,few,-,CASSSDGGAYNEQFF,TGTGCCAGCAGCTCGGACGGGGGCGCTTACAATGAGCAGTTCTTC
TRBV7-2,TRBJ2-1,many,-,CASSQSLSAGANNEQFF,TGTGCCAGCAGCCAATCTCTTAGCGCGGGGGCAAACAATGAGCAGTTCTTC
TRBV20-1,TRBJ2-6,-,-,CSARDLISGANVLTF,TGCAGTGCTAGAGATTTAATCTCTGGGGCCAACGTCCTGACTTTC
TRBV6-4,TRBJ2-7,-,TRBD1,CATPPAVTGEGKQYF,TGTGCCACCCCCCCCGCCGTGACAGGGGAAGGAAAGCAGTACTTC
TRBV7-2,TRBJ1-4,many,-,CASSRNNEKLFF,TGTGCCAGCAGCCGAAATAATGAAAAACTGTTTTTT
TRBV7-8,TRBJ1-5,many,TRBD1,CASSSKDRVGQPQHF,TGTGCCAGCAGCTCCAAAGACAGGGTAGGGCAGCCCCAGCATTTT
TRBV7-9,TRBJ1-1,-,-,CASSLSGGENTEAFF,TGTGCCAGCAGCTTATCAGGCGGGGAGAACACTGAAGCTTTCTTT
TRBV27,TRBJ1-2,-,-,CASSTDRRGYGYTF,TGTGCCAGCAGTACAGACCGACGAGGGTATGGCTACACCTTC
TRBV9,TRBJ1-2,few,-,CASSVATSNGYTF,TGTGCCAGCAGCGTAGCTACCAGCAATGGCTACACCTTC
TRBV20-1,TRBJ2-5,-,-,CSATSPRLHNNYQETQYF,TGCAGTGCTACCTCCCCAAGGCTCCACAACAATTACCAAGAGACCCAGTACTTC
TRBV6-5,TRBJ1-1,once,-,CASSSGPNEGEAFF,TGTGCCAGCAGTTCGGGACCAAACGAGGGTGAAGCTTTCTTT